This TCR beta chain was sequenced during a study of patients and donors after allogeneic stem cell transplantation. TCRdb ran MiXCR on the RT-PCR reads and lists one entry per CDR3 protein. In the table there are roughly 180,000 distinct CDR3 sequences, roughly 40% of which are singletons. Germline CDR1 and CDR2: MNHEY and SVGAGI. After removal of 0 bases from V and 9 bases from J, the junction contained 13 bases not matched to a gene. The CDR3 has 16 residues. The sequencing sample was made of blood, either unsorted or a sorted T cell fraction (not recorded which). The genes are TRBV6-5 and TRBJ2-7; 8 bases line up with TRBD2. The sequence was collected from a human donor who was either an allogeneic HSCT recipient or a stem cell or donor lymphocyte infusion donor (not recorded which). It is not recorded whose cells these are; they may come from a transplant donor. The CDR3 DNA sequence: TGTGCCAGCAGTTACTCCTCAGGCGGGAGGCTCCAAGGGCAGTACTTC. Translated, it gives CASSYSSGGRLQGQYF.